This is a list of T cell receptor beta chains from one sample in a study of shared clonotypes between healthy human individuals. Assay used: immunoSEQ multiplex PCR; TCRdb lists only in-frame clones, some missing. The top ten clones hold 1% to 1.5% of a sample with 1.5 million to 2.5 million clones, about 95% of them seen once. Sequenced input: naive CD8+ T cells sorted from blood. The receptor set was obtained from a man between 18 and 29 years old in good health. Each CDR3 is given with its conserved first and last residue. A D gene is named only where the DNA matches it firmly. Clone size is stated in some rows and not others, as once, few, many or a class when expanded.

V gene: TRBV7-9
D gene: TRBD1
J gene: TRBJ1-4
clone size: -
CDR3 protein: CASSPRTGMESNEKLFF
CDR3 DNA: TGTGCCAGCAGCCCCCGGACAGGGATGGAGTCTAATGAAAAACTGTTTTTT

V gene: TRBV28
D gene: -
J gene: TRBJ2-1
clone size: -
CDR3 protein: CASTPLWGRSYYNEQFF
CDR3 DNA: TGTGCCAGCACCCCCCTGTGGGGCAGGTCTTACTACAATGAGCAGTTCTTC

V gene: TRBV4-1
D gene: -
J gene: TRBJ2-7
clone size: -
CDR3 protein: CASSQVGRPAEQYF
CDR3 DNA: TGCGCCAGCAGCCAAGTCGGCAGGCCGGCCGAGCAGTACTTC

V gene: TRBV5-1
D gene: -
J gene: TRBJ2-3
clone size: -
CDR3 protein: CASSLAPADTQYF
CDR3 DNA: TGCGCCAGCAGCCTAGCCCCGGCCGATACGCAGTATTTT

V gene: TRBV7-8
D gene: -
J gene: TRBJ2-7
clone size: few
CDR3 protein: CASSLVPADYEQYF
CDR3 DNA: TGTGCCAGCAGCTTAGTCCCAGCGGACTACGAGCAGTACTTC

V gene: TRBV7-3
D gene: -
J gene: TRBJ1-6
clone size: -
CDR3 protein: CASSLTFNSPLHF
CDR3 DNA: TGTGCCAGCAGCTTAACCTTTAATTCACCCCTCCACTTT

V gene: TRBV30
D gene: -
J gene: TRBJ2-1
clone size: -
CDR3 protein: CAWSVRGAYNEQFF
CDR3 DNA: TGTGCCTGGAGTGTACGCGGTGCCTACAATGAGCAGTTCTTC

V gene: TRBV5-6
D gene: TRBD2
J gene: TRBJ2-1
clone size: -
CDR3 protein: CASSTSSGEQFF
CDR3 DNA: TGTGCCAGCAGCACCTCTAGCGGTGAGCAGTTCTTC

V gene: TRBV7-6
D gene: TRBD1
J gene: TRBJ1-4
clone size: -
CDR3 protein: CASSLGTGNEKLFF
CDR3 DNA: TGTGCCAGCAGCTTGGGGACAGGGAATGAAAAACTGTTTTTT

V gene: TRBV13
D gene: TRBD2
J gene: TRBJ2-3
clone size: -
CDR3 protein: CASSSETASGTDTQYF
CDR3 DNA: TGTGCCAGCAGCAGTGAAACGGCTAGCGGAACAGATACGCAGTATTTT

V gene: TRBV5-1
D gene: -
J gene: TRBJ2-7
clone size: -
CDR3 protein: CASSLSIAYEQYF
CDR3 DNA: TGCGCCAGCAGCTTGTCCATAGCCTACGAGCAGTACTTC

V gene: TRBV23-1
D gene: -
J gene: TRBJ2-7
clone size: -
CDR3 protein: CASSQSVGIYEQYF
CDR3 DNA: TGCGCCAGCAGTCAATCGGTTGGAATCTACGAGCAGTACTTC

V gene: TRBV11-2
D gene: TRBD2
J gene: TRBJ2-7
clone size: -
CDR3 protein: CASSEPAGVSEQYF
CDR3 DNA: TGTGCCAGCAGCGAACCCGCGGGGGTATCGGAGCAGTACTTC

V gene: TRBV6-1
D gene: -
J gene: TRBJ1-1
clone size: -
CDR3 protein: CASSEDGSQGTEAFF
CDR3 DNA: TGTGCCAGCAGTGAAGATGGGAGCCAGGGCACTGAAGCTTTCTTT

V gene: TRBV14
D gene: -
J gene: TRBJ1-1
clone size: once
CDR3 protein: CASSQGGYTEAFF
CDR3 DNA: TGTGCCAGCAGCCAAGGAGGGTATACTGAAGCTTTCTTT

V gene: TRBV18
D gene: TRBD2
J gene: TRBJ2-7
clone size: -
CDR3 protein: CASSPGTSGVSYEQYF
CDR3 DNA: TGTGCCAGCTCACCTGGGACTAGCGGGGTCTCCTACGAGCAGTACTTC

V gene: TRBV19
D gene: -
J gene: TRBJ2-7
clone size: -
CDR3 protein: CASTGNEQYF
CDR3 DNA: TGTGCCAGTACCGGGAACGAGCAGTACTTC

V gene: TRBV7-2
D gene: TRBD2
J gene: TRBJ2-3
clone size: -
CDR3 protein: CASSLFSGARDTQYF
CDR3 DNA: TGTGCCAGCAGCTTATTTAGCGGGGCCCGAGATACGCAGTATTTT

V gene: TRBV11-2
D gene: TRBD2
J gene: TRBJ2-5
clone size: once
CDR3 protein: CASSPSGAQETQYF
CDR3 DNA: TGTGCCAGCAGCCCTAGCGGGGCCCAAGAGACCCAGTACTTC

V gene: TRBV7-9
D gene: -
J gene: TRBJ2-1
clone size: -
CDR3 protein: CASSPPGVTYNEQFF
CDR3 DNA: TGTGCCAGCAGCCCACCAGGGGTAACCTACAATGAGCAGTTCTTC

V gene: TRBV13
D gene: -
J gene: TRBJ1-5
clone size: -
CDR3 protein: CASSLGPFNQPQHF
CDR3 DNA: TGTGCCAGCAGCTTAGGACCGTTCAATCAGCCCCAGCATTTT

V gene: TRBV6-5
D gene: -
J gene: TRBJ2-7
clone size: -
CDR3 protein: CASSSGPTYEQYF
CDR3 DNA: TGTGCCAGCAGCTCGGGACCGACCTACGAGCAGTACTTC

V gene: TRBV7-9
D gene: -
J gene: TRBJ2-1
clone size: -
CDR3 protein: CASSLRPGSSYNEQFF
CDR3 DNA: TGTGCCAGCAGCTTAAGGCCCGGGTCTTCCTACAATGAGCAGTTCTTC

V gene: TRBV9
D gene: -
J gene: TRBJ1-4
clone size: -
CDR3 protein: CASSRGGATNEKLFF
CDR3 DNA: TGTGCCAGCAGCCGTGGGGGCGCAACTAATGAAAAACTGTTTTTT

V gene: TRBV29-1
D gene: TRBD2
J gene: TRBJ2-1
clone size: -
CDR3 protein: CSVGLAGNYNEQFF
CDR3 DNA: TGCAGCGTTGGACTAGCGGGTAATTACAATGAGCAGTTCTTC

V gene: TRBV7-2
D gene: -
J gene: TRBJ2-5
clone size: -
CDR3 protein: CASSLEYLRETQYF
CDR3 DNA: TGTGCCAGCAGCTTAGAGTATCTCCGGGAGACCCAGTACTTC

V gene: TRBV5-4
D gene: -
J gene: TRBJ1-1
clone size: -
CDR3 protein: CASSLGYRPYEAFF
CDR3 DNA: TGTGCCAGCAGCTTGGGGTACAGGCCCTATGAAGCTTTCTTT

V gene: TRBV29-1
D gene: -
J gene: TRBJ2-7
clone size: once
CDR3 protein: CSAMTDSSYEQYF
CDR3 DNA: TGCAGCGCAATGACAGACAGCTCCTACGAGCAGTACTTC

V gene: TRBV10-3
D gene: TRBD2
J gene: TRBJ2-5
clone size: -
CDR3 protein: CAISEVKVTSGIRETQYF
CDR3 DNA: TGTGCCATCAGTGAAGTTAAGGTCACTAGCGGAATTAGGGAGACCCAGTACTTC

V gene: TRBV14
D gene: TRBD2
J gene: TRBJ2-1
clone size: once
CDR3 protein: CASSQIGTKTYNEQFF
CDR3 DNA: TGTGCCAGCAGCCAGATCGGGACTAAGACCTACAATGAGCAGTTCTTC

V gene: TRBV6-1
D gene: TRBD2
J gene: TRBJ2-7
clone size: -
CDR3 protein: CASTRTSIYEQYF
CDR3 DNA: TGTGCCAGCACCCGGACTAGTATCTACGAGCAGTACTTC

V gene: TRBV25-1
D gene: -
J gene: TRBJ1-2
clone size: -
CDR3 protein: CASSEYRNLTRDIGYTF
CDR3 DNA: TGTGCCAGCAGTGAATATAGGAACCTCACACGGGACATCGGCTACACCTTC

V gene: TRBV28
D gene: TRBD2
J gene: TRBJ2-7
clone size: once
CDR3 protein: CASSLFNPGGQSHDEQYF
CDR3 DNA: TGTGCCAGCAGTTTATTTAACCCGGGGGGGCAAAGTCACGACGAGCAGTACTTC

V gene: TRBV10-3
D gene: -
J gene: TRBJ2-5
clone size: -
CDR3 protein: CAISEISQETQYF
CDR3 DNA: TGTGCCATCAGTGAAATCAGCCAAGAGACCCAGTACTTC

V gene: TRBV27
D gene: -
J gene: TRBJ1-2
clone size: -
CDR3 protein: CASSQIGGGDGYTF
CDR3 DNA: TGTGCCAGCAGCCAAATAGGGGGGGGCGATGGCTACACCTTC

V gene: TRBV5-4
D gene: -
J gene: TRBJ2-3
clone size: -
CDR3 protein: CASSLGPGGDTQYF
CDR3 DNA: TGTGCCAGCAGCTTGGGTCCCGGGGGAGATACGCAGTATTTT

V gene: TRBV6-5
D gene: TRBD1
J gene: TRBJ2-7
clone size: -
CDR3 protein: CASSYSTGQAHYEQYF
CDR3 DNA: TGTGCCAGCAGTTACTCGACAGGGCAGGCTCACTACGAGCAGTACTTC

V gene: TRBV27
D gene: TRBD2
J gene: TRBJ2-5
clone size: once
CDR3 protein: CASSVSGTSVETQYF
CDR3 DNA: TGTGCCAGCAGTGTAAGCGGGACCTCTGTAGAGACCCAGTACTTC

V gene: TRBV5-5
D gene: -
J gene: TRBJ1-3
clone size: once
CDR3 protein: CASSLDPVGSGNTIYF
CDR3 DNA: TGTGCCAGCAGCTTGGATCCGGTGGGCTCTGGAAACACCATATATTTT

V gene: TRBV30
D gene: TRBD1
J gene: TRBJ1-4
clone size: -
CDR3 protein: CAWTQDRVHEKLFF
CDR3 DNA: TGTGCCTGGACCCAGGACAGGGTTCACGAAAAACTGTTTTTT

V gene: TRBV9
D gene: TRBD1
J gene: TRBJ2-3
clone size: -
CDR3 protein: CASSVEGGQNTDTQYF
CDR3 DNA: TGTGCCAGCAGCGTAGAAGGGGGACAGAACACAGATACGCAGTATTTT

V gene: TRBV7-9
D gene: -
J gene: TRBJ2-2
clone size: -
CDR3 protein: CASTSVTPRELFF
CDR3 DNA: TGTGCCAGCACCTCCGTTACCCCCAGGGAGCTGTTTTTT

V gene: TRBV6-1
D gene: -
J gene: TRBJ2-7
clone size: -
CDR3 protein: CASSEPYGYEQYF
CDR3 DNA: TGTGCCAGCAGTGAACCTTATGGGTACGAGCAGTACTTC

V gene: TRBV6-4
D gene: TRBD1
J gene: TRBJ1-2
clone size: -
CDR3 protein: CARKKDRSKGDYGYTF
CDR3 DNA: TGTGCCAGAAAAAAGGACAGGTCAAAAGGGGACTATGGCTACACCTTC

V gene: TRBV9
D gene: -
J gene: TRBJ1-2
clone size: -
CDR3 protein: CASSVGENYGYTF
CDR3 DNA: TGTGCCAGCAGCGTAGGAGAGAACTATGGCTACACCTTC

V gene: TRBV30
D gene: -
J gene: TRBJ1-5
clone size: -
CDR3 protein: CAWSVEGFGQPQHF
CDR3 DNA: TGTGCCTGGAGTGTCGAAGGGTTTGGTCAGCCCCAGCATTTT

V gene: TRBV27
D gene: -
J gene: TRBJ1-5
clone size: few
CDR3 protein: CASSFGGSNQPQHF
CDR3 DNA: TGTGCCAGCAGTTTTGGTGGTAGCAATCAGCCCCAGCATTTT

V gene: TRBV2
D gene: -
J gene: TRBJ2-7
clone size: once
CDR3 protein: CASSDRAVTYEQYF
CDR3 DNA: TGTGCCAGCAGTGATCGGGCCGTGACCTACGAGCAGTACTTC

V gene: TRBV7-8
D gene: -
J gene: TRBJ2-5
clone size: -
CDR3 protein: CASSLSKETQYF
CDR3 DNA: TGTGCCAGCAGCTTATCGAAAGAGACCCAGTACTTC

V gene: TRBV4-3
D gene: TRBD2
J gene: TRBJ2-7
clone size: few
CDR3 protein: CASSQDTRGRTALEQYF
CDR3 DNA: TGCGCCAGCAGCCAAGATACTCGCGGGAGGACCGCGTTAGAGCAGTACTTC

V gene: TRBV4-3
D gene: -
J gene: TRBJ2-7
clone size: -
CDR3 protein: CASSQDRQGNSYEQYF
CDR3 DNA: TGCGCCAGCAGCCAAGATCGTCAGGGGAACTCCTACGAGCAGTACTTC

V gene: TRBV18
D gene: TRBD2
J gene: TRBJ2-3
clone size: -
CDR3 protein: CASSPLGSAGGLPDTQYF
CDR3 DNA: TGTGCCAGCTCACCCCTTGGTTCAGCGGGAGGGTTGCCCGATACGCAGTATTTT